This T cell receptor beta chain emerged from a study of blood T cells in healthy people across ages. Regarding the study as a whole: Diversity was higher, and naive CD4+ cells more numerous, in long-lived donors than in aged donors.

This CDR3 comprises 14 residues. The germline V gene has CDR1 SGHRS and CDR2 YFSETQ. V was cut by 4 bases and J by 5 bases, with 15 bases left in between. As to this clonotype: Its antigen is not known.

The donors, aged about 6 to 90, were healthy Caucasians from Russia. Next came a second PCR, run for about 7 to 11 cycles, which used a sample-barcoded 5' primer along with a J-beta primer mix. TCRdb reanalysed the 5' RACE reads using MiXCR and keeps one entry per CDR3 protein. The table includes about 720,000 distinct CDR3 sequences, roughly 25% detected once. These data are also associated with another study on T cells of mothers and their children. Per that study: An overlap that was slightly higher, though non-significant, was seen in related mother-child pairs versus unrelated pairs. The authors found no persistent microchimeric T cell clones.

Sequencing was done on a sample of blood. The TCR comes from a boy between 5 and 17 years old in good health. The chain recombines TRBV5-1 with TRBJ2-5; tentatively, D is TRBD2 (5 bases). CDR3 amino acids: CASSRSGERETQYF. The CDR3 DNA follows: TGCGCCAGCAGCAGGTCCGGGGAGAGGGAGACCCAGTACTTC.